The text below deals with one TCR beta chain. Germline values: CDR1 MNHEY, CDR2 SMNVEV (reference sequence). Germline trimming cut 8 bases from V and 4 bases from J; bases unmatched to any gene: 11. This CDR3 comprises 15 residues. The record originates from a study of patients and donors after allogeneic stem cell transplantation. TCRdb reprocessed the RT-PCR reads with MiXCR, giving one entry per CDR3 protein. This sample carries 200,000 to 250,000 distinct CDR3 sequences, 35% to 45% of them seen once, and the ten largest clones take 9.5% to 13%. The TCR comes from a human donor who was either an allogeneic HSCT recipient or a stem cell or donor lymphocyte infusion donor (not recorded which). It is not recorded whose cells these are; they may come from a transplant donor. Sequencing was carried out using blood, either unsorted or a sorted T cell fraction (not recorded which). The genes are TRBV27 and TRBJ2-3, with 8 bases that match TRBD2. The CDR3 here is CASRLSGGESDTQYF. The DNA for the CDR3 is TGTGCCAGCCGCTTGTCGGGGGGGGAATCAGATACGCAGTATTTT.